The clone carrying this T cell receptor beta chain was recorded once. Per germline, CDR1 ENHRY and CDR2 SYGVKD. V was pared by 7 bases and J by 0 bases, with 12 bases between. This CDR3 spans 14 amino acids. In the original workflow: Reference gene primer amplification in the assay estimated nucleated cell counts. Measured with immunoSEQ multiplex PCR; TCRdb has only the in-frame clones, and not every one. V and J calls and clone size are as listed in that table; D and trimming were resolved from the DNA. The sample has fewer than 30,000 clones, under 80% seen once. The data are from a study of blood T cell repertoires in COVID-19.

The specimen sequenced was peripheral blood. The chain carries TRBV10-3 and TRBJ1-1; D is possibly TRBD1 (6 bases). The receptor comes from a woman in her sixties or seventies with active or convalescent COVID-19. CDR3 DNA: TGTGCCATCAATTCGGACAGACTGAACACTGAAGCTTTCTTT. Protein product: CAINSDRLNTEAFF.